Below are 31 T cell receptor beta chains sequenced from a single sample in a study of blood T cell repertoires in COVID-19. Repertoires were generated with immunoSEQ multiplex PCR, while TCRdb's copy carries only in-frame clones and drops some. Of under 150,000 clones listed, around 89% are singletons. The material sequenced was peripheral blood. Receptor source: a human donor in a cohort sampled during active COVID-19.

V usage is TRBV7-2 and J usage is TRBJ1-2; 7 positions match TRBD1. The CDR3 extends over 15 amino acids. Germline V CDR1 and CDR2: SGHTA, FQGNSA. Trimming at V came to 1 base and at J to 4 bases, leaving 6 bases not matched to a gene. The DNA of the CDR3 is TGTGCCAGCAGCTTAGGTCAGGGACAGCGCTATGGCTACACCTTC. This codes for CASSLGQGQRYGYTF.

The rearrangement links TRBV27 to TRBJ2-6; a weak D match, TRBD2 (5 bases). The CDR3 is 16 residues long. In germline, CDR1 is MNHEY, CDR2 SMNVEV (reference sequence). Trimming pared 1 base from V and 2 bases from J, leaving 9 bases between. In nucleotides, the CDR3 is TGTGCCAGCAGTTTATGGGGAGCAGCTGGGGCCAACGTCCTGACTTTC. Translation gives CASSLWGAAGANVLTF.

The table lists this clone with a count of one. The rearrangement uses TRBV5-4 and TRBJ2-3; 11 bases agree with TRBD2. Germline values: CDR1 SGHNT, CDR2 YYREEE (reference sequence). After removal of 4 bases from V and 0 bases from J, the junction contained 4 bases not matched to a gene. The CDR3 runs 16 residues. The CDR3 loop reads CASSVGLAGSTDTQYF. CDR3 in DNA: TGTGCCAGCAGCGTAGGACTAGCGGGCAGCACAGATACGCAGTATTTT.

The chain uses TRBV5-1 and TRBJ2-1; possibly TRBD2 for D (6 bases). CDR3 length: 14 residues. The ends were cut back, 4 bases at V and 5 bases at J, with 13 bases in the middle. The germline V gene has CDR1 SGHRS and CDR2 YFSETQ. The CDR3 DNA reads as TGCGCCAGCAGCCCGGAGGGCTACAACAATGAGCAGTTCTTC. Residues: CASSPEGYNNEQFF.

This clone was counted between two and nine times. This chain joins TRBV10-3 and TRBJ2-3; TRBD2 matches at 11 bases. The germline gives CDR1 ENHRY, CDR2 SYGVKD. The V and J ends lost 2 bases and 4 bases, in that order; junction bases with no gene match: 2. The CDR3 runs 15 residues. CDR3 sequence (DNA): TGTGCCATCAGTGAGGCTAGCGGGAGGCCAGATACGCAGTATTTT. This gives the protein CAISEASGRPDTQYF.

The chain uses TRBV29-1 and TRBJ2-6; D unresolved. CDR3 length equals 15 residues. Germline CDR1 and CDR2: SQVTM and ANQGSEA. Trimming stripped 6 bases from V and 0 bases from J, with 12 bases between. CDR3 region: CSVLLPYSGANVLTF. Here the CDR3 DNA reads TGCAGCGTCCTGCTTCCCTACTCTGGGGCCAACGTCCTGACTTTC.

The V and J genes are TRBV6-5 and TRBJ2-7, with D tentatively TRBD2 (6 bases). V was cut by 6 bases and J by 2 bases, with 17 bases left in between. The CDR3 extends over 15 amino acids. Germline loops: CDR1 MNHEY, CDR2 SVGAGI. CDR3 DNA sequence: TGTGCCAGCAGCCCAACCGGGACTGGTACCTACGAGCAGTACTTC. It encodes CASSPTGTGTYEQYF.

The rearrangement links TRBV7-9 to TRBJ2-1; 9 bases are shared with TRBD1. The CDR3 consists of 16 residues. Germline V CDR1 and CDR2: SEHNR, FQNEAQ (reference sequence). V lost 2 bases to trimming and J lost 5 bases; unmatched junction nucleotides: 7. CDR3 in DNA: TGTGCCAGCAGCTTAATTAGGGACAGGGTTAACAATGAGCAGTTCTTC. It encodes CASSLIRDRVNNEQFF.

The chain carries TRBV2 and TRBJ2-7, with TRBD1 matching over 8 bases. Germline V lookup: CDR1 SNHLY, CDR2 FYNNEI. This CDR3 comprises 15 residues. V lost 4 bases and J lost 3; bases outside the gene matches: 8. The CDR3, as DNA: TGTGCCAGCAGTGTAGGACAGGGCCCTCTCTACGAGCAGTACTTC. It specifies CASSVGQGPLYEQYF.

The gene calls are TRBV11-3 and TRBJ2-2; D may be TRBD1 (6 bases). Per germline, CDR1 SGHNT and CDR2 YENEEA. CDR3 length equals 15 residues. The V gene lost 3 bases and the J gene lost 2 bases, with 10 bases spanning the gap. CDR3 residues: CASSFGQRNTGELFF. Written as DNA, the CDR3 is TGTGCCAGCAGCTTCGGACAGCGTAACACCGGGGAGCTGTTTTTT.

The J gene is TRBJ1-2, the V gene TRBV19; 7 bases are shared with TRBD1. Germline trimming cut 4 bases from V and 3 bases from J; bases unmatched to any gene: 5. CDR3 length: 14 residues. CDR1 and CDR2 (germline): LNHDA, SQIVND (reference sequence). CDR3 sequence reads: CASSTRQGDYGYTF. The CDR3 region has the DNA TGTGCCAGTAGTACGAGACAGGGAGACTATGGCTACACCTTC.

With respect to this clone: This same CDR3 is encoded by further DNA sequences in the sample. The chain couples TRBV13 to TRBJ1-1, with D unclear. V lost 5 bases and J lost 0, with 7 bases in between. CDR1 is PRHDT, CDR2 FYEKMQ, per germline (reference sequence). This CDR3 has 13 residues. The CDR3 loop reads CASSPTVNTEAFF. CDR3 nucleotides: TGTGCCAGCAGCCCCACAGTGAACACTGAAGCTTTCTTT.

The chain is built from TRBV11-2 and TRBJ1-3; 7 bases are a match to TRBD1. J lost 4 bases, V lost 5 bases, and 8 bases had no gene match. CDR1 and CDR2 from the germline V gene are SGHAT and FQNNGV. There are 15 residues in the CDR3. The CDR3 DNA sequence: TGTGCCAGCAGCCCCTCGCAGGGGGTAGGAAACACCATATATTTT. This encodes CASSPSQGVGNTIYF. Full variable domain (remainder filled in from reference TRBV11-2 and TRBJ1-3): EAGVAQSPRYKIIEKRQSVAFWCNPISGHATLYWYQQILGQGPKLLIQFQNNGVVDDSQLPKDRFSAERLKGVDSTLKIQPAKLEDSAVYLCASSPSQGVGNTIYFGEGSWLTVV.

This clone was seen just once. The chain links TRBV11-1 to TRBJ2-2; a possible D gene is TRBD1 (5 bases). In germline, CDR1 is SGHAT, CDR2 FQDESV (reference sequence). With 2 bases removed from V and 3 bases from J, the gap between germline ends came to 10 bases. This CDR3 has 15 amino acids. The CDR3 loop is CASSLITGYTGELFF. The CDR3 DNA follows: TGTGCCAGCAGCTTAATCACAGGTTACACCGGGGAGCTGTTTTTT.

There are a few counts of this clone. CDR3 loop: CASLLTGAQPQHF. The CDR3 coding sequence is TGTGCCAGCTTACTCACAGGGGCTCAGCCCCAGCATTTT. This sequence joins TRBV28 and TRBJ1-5; 7 nucleotides line up with TRBD1. CDR3 size: 13 residues. Losses at the gene ends were 8 bases for V and 6 bases for J; bases not matched to a gene: 7. The germline V gene encodes CDR1 MDHEN and CDR2 SYDVKM. The full variable domain, with the rest looked up from reference TRBV28 and TRBJ1-5, is DVKVTQSSRYLVKRTGEKVFLECVQDMDHENMFWYRQDPGLGLRLIYFSYDVKMKEKGDIPEGYSVSREKKERFSLILESASTNQTSMYLCASLLTGAQPQHFGDGTRLSIL.

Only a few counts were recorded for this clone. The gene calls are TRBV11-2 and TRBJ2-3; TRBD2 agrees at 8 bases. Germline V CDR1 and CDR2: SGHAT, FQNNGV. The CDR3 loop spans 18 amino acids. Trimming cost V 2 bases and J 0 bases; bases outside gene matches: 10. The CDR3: CASSLLAGGLSSTDTQYF. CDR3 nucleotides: TGTGCCAGCAGCTTATTGGCGGGGGGCTTGTCGAGCACAGATACGCAGTATTTT.

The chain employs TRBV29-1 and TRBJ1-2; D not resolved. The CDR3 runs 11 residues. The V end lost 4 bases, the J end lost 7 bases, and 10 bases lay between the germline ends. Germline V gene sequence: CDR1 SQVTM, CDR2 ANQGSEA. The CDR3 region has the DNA TGCAGCGTTGGCCGGGATTCTGGCTACACCTTC. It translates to CSVGRDSGYTF.

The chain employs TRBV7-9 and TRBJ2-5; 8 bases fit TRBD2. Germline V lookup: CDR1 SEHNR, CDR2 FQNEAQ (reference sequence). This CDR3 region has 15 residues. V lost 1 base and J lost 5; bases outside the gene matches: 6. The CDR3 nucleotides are TGTGCCAGCAGCTTAGTCTCCGGGACTAGTGAGACCCAGTACTTC. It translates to CASSLVSGTSETQYF. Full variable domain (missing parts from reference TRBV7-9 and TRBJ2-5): DTGVSQNPRHKITKRGQNVTFRCDPISEHNRLYWYRQTLGQGPEFLTYFQNEAQLEKSRLLSDRFSAERPKGSFSTLEIQRTEQGDSAMYLCASSLVSGTSETQYFGPGTRLLVL.

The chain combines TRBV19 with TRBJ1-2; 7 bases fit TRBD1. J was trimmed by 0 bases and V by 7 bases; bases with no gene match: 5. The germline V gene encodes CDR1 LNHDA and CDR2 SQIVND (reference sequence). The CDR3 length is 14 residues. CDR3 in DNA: TGTGCCAGTACCCCACAGGGGTCTAACTATGGCTACACCTTC. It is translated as CASTPQGSNYGYTF.

CDR3 bases: TGTGCCAGCAGCTCCCCCGCGCAGGGGGATGAAAAACTGTTTTTT. Encoded protein: CASSSPAQGDEKLFF. The V gene is TRBV13, the J gene TRBJ1-4, with 7 bases identical to TRBD1. In germline, CDR1 is PRHDT, CDR2 FYEKMQ (reference sequence). The CDR3 contains 15 residues. After removal of 4 bases from V and 6 bases from J, the junction contained 8 bases not matched to a gene. The entire variable domain, with the rest obtained from reference TRBV13 and TRBJ1-4, is as follows: AAGVIQSPRHLIKEKRETATLKCYPIPRHDTVYWYQQGPGQDPQFLISFYEKMQSDKGSIPDRFSAQQFSDYHSELNMSSLELGDSALYFCASSSPAQGDEKLFFGSGTQLSVL.

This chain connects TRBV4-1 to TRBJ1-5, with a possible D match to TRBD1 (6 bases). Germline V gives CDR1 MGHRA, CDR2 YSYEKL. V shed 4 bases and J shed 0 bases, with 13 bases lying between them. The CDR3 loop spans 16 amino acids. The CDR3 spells CASSREGGNSNQPQHF. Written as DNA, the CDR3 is TGCGCCAGCAGCCGGGAGGGGGGGAATAGCAATCAGCCCCAGCATTTT.

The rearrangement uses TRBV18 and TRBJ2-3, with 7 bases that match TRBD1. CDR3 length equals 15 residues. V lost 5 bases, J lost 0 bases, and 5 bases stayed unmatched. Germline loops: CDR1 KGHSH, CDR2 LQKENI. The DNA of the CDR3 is TGTGCCAGCTCAAAACCGGGACAGAGCACAGATACGCAGTATTTT. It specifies CASSKPGQSTDTQYF.

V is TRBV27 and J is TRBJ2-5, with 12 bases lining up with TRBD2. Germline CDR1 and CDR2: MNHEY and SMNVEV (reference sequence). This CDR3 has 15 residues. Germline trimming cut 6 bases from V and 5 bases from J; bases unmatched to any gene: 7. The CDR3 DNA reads TGTGCCAGCAGCCGACTAGCGGGAGTACAGGAGACCCAGTACTTC. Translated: CASSRLAGVQETQYF.

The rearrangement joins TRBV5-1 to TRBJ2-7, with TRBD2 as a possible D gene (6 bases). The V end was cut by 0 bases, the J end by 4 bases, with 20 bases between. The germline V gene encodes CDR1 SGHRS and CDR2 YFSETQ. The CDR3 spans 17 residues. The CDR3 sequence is CASSLGPMEGSLYEQYF. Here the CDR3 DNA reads TGCGCCAGCAGCTTGGGGCCTATGGAGGGATCTTTATACGAGCAGTACTTC.

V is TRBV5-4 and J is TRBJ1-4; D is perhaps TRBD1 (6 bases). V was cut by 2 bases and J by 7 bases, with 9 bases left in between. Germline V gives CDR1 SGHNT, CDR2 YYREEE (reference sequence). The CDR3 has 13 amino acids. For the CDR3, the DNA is TGTGCCAGCAGCTTCAGGGGCGGTGAAAAACTGTTTTTT. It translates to CASSFRGGEKLFF.

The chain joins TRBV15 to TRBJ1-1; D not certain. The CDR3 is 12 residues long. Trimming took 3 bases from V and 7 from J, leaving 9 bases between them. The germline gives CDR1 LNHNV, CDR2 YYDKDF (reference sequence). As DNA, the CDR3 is TGTGCCACCAGCAGGGAGGGTTTTGAAGCTTTCTTT. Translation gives CATSREGFEAFF.

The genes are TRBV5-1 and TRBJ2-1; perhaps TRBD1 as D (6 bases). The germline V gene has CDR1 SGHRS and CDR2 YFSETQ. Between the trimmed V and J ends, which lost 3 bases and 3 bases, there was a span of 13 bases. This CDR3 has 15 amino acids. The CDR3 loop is CASSSTGTFYNEQFF. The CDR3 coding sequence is TGCGCCAGCAGCTCAACGGGGACATTCTACAATGAGCAGTTCTTC.

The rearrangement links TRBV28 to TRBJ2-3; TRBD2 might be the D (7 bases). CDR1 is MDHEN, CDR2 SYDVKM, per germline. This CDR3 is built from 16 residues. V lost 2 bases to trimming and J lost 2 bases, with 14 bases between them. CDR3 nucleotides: TGTGCCAGCAGTTTAAGGGGGGGCTTTTACACAGATACGCAGTATTTT. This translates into CASSLRGGFYTDTQYF.

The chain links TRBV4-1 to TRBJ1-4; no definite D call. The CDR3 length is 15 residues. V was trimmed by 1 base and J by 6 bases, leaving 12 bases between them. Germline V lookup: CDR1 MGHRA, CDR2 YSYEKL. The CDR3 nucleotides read TGCGCCAGCAGCCAAGTTCCGACTAGAGATGAAAAACTGTTTTTT. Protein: CASSQVPTRDEKLFF.

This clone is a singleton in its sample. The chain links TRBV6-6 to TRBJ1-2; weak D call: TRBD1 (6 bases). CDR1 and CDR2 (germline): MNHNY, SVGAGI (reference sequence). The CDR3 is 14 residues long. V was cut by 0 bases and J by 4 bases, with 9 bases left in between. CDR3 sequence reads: CASSYSYRVYGYTF. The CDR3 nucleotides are TGTGCCAGCAGTTACTCGTACAGGGTCTATGGCTACACCTTC.

DNA of the CDR3: TGTGCCAGCTCACTTCAGGATGCGGAGACCCAGTACTTC. Its translation is CASSLQDAETQYF. The rearrangement uses TRBV18 and TRBJ2-5; D is ambiguous. CDR1 is KGHSH and CDR2 is LQKENI in the germline V gene. CDR3 length: 13 amino acids. The germline V and J ends were trimmed by 4 bases and 5 bases, with 11 bases remaining between them.